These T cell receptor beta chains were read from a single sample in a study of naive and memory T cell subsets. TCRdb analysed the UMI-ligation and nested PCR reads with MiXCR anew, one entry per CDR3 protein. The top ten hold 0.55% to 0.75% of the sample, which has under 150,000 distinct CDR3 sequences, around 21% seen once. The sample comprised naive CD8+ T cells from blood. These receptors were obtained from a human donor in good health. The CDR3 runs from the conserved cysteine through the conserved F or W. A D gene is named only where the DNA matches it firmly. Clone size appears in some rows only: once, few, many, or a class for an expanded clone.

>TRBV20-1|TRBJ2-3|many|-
CSARLSSSSTDTQYF
TGCAGTGCTAGACTCAGCAGTTCTAGCACAGATACGCAGTATTTT
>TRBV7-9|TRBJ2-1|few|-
CASSRPLYNEQFF
TGTGCCAGCAGCCGACCTCTATACAATGAGCAGTTCTTC
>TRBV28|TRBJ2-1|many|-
CASSPRDVFVDEQFF
TGTGCCAGCAGTCCGCGGGACGTGTTTGTCGATGAGCAGTTCTTC
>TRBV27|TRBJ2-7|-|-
CASSISGIGGYEQYF
TGTGCCAGCAGTATCTCCGGGATCGGGGGATACGAGCAGTACTTC
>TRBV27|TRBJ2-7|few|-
CASGHGIYEQYF
TGTGCCAGCGGCCACGGAATTTACGAGCAGTACTTC
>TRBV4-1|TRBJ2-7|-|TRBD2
CASSQGLLAGVYEQYF
TGCGCCAGCAGCCAAGGACTACTAGCGGGAGTCTACGAGCAGTACTTC
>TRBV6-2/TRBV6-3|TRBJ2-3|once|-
CASTRDTSDTQYF
TGTGCCAGCACAAGGGACACCTCAGATACGCAGTATTTT
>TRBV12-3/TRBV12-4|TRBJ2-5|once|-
CASSPPAKPQETQYF
TGTGCCAGCAGCCCCCCAGCGAAGCCCCAAGAGACCCAGTACTTC
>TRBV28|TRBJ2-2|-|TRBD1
CASSLDNDRGGLFF
TGTGCCAGCAGCTTAGACAATGACAGGGGAGGGCTGTTTTTT
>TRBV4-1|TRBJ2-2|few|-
CASSHMRLSLAGELFF
TGCGCCAGCAGCCATATGAGACTATCCCTAGCCGGGGAGCTGTTTTTT
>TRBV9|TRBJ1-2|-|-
CASSLEGLTYGYTF
TGTGCCAGCAGCTTAGAGGGGCTCACCTATGGCTACACCTTC
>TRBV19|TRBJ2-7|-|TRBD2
CASSMGLAGEQYF
TGTGCCAGTAGTATGGGGCTAGCGGGCGAGCAGTACTTC
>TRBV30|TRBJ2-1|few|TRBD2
CAWSVGTSPYNEQFF
TGTGCCTGGAGTGTAGGGACTAGCCCCTACAATGAGCAGTTCTTC
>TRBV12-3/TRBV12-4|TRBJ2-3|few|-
CASSLLRSGTDTQYF
TGTGCCAGCAGTTTATTGCGGAGCGGCACAGATACGCAGTATTTT
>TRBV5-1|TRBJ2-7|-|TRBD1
CASSPSTGSSYEQYF
TGCGCCAGCAGCCCTTCGACAGGGAGCTCCTACGAGCAGTACTTC
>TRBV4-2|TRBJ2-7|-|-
CASSQDPGRLGFEQYF
TGTGCCAGCAGCCAAGATCCCGGGCGACTCGGTTTCGAGCAGTACTTC
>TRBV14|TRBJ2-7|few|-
CASSQDGASYEQYF
TGTGCCAGCAGCCAAGATGGTGCCAGCTACGAGCAGTACTTC
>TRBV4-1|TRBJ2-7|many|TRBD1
CASSDWDRVGEQYF
TGCGCCAGCAGCGACTGGGACAGGGTAGGGGAGCAGTACTTC
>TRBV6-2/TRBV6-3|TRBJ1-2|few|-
CASSSLWTVEGDYGYTF
TGTGCCAGCAGTTCACTGTGGACAGTCGAGGGGGACTATGGCTACACCTTC
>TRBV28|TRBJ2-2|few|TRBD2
CASSFGTRNTGELFF
TGTGCCAGCAGTTTCGGGACTAGGAACACCGGGGAGCTGTTTTTT
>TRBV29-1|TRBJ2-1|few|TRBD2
CSVDNGAGGARYEQFF
TGCAGCGTTGATAACGGAGCGGGAGGGGCTCGGTATGAGCAGTTCTTC
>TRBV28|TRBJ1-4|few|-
CASTENSGTLSGKLFF
TGTGCCAGCACCGAAAACTCCGGGACTTTAAGCGGAAAACTGTTTTTT
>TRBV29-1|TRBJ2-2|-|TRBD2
CSVEDPPSGRASGELFF
TGCAGCGTTGAAGACCCACCTAGCGGGAGGGCCTCCGGGGAGCTGTTTTTT
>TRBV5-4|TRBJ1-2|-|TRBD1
CASSLGVTGHNYGYTF
TGTGCCAGCAGCTTGGGGGTGACAGGGCATAACTATGGCTACACCTTC
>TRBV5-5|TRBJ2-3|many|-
CASSLAGYTDTQYF
TGTGCCAGCAGCTTAGCCGGATACACAGATACGCAGTATTTT
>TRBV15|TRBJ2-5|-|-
CATSREITQIGETQYF
TGTGCCACCAGCAGAGAGATCACGCAGATTGGGGAGACCCAGTACTTC
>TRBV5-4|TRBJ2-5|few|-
CASSLVSGGQETQYF
TGTGCCAGCAGCCTAGTGAGCGGAGGTCAAGAGACCCAGTACTTC
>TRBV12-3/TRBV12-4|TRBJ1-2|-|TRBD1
CASRPGQSYGYTF
TGTGCCAGCAGGCCGGGACAGTCATATGGCTACACCTTC
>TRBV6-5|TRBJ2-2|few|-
CASSYSKMGPGELFF
TGTGCCAGCAGTTACTCGAAAATGGGGCCCGGGGAGCTGTTTTTT
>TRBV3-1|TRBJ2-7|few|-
CASSLELDNSYEQYF
TGTGCCAGCAGCCTAGAATTGGACAACTCCTACGAGCAGTACTTC
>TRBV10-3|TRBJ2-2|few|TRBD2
CAISDLRGVTGELFF
TGTGCCATCAGTGACCTCCGGGGGGTCACCGGGGAGCTGTTTTTT
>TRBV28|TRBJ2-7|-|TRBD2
CASSFRTAGVAYEQYF
TGTGCCAGCAGTTTCCGAACAGCGGGAGTAGCCTACGAGCAGTACTTC
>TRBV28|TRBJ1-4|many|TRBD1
CASSSPTGAREKLFF
TGTGCCAGCAGTAGCCCGACAGGGGCCCGTGAAAAACTGTTTTTT
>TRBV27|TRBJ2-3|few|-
CASSLGGRTDTQYF
TGTGCCAGCAGTTTAGGGGGGCGCACAGATACGCAGTATTTT
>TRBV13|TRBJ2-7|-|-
CASSFLSEASYEQYF
TGTGCCAGCAGCTTTCTATCGGAAGCCTCCTACGAGCAGTACTTC
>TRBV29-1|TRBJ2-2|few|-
CSVQALIDTGELFF
TGCAGCGTGCAAGCCTTGATTGACACCGGGGAGCTGTTTTTT